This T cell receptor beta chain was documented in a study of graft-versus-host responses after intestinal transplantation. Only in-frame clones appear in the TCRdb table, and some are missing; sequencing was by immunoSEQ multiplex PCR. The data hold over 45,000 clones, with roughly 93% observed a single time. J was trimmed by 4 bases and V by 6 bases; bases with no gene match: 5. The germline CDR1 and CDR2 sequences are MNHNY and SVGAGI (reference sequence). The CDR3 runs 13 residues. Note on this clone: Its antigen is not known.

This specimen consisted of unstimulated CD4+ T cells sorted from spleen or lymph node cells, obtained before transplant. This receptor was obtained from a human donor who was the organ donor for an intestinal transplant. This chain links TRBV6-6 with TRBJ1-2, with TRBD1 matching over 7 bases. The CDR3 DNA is TGTGCCAGCAGCCAGACAGGGAGCTATGGCTACACCTTC. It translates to CASSQTGSYGYTF.